The sequence of this T cell receptor beta chain was determined in a study of regulatory T cells in long-lasting Graves disease. HTBI primers from iRepertoire and Arm-PCR of CDR3 regions yielded the TCR beta libraries. TCRdb used MiXCR to reprocess the multiplex PCR reads, holding one entry per CDR3 protein. The profile shows about 380,000 distinct CDR3 sequences, roughly a sixth of them singletons. Time point of the sample: newly diagnosed GD, antithyroid drugs for less than 3 months. PBMC-extracted RNA yielded the TCR library. It was American Thyroid Association guidelines that determined Graves' disease diagnosis. This clonotype was picked up a small number of times. Sequences were derived from peripheral blood mononuclear cells (PBMCs), sampled at new diagnosis, from a patient treated with antithyroid drugs. The receptor's source is a female donor with Graves disease.

The CDR3 spells CASSLRGDSNQPQHF. The CDR3 DNA sequence: TGCGCCAGCAGCTTGCGGGGGGATAGCAATCAGCCCCAGCATTTT. The genes are TRBV5-1 and TRBJ1-5, with D possibly matching TRBD1 (5 bases). Germline CDR1 is SGHRS and CDR2 is YFSETQ. V lost 1 base to trimming and J lost 0 bases, with 8 bases between them. The CDR3 covers 15 residues.